This TCR beta chain was captured in a study of blood T cell repertoires in COVID-19. Original processing notes: Amplifying reference gene primers gave estimates of nucleated cell counts. TCRdb's copy holds only in-frame clones and misses some; the assay was immunoSEQ multiplex PCR. That table gives V, J and clone size, and the DNA gave D and trimming. The table lists 270,000 or so clones, 70% to 90% of them singletons. Germline values: CDR1 MGHDK, CDR2 SYGVNS. The CDR3 spans 12 residues. The V end was cut by 8 bases, the J end by 9 bases, with 16 bases between. Sequencing was performed on peripheral blood. The rearrangement joins TRBV25-1 to TRBJ1-1; D possibly corresponds to TRBD1 (5 bases). This clonotype originated in a woman aged 25 to 39 with COVID-19, enrolled during active disease. The CDR3 region has the DNA TGTGCCAGCGGAGAGACCTGGACAAAAGCTTTCTTT. This gives the protein CASGETWTKAFF.